This T cell receptor (beta chain) was obtained from a study of T cells in Graves' hyperthyroidism and ophthalmopathy. Findings of the study overall: Within blood appeared most thyroid clonotypes that had expanded above 0.001.

Authors of the study amplified TCR beta CDR3 regions from RNA transcripts. The HTBI set primed first-round TCR CDR3 RT-PCR. TCRdb independently ran MiXCR on the multiplex PCR reads; one entry per CDR3 protein. The sample holds roughly 570,000 distinct CDR3 sequences; around 42% are singletons and the top ten take roughly 8.2%. The table lists this clonotype with a few counts. Its antigen is unknown. The CDR3 is made up of 14 amino acids. Germline assignment: CDR1 SGDLS and CDR2 YYNGEE. The V and J ends lost 3 bases and 6 bases respectively, with 12 bases between them. Sequencing was carried out using peripheral blood or thyroid tissue (not recorded which). The TCR sequence derives from a woman under 30 with Graves' hyperthyroidism. The rearrangement uses TRBV9 and TRBJ2-2, with a possible D match to TRBD2 (6 bases). The CDR3 region is CASSAVTRAGELFF. The CDR3 region has the DNA TGTGCCAGCAGCGCCGTGACTAGAGCCGGGGAGCTGTTTTTT.